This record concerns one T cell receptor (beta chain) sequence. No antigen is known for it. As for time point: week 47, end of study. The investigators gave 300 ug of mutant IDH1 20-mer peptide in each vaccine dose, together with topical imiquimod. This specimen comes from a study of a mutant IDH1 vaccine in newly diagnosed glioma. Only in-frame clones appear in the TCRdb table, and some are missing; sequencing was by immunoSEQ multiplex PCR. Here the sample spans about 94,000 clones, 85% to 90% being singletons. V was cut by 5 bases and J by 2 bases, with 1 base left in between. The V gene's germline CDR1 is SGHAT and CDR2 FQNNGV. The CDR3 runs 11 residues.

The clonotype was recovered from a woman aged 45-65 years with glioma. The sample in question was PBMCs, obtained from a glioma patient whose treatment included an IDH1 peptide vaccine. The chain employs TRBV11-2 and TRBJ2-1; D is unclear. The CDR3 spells CASSAYNEQFF. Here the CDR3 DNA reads TGTGCCAGCAGCGCCTACAATGAGCAGTTCTTC.